This T cell receptor beta chain originates from a study of identifying expanded T cells in peripheral blood. Only in-frame clones appear in the TCRdb table, and some are missing; sequencing was by immunoSEQ multiplex PCR. Here the sample spans 100,000 to 150,000 clones, approximately 80% being singletons. Germline V gene sequence: CDR1 SGHDT, CDR2 YYEEEE. The CDR3 extends over 15 amino acids. The V gene lost 1 base and the J gene lost 5 bases, with 12 bases spanning the gap. The J gene is TRBJ2-2, the V gene TRBV5-6; D is undetermined. This receptor was obtained from a person aged 18 to 75 in good health. The sample taken for sequencing was blood. The CDR3 here is CASSLTPRVTGELFF. For the CDR3, the DNA is TGTGCCAGCAGCTTGACCCCTAGGGTTACCGGGGAGCTGTTTTTT. The entire variable domain, with the rest obtained from reference TRBV5-6 and TRBJ2-2, is as follows: DAGVTQSPTHLIKTRGQQVTLRCSPKSGHDTVSWYQQALGQGPQFIFQYYEEEERQRGNFPDRFSGHQFPNYSSELNVNALLLGDSALYLCASSLTPRVTGELFFGEGSRLTVL.